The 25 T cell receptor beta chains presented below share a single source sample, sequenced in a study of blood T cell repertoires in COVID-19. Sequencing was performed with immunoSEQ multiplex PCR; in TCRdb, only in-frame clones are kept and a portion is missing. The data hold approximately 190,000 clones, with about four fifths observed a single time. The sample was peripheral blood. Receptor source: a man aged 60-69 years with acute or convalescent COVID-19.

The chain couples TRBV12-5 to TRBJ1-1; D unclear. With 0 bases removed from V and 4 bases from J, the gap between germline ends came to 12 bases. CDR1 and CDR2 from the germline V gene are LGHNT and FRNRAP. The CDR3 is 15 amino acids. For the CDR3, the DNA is TGTGCTAGTGGTTTGGTAAAAGGCGGCCGCACTGAAGCTTTCTTT. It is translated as CASGLVKGGRTEAFF.

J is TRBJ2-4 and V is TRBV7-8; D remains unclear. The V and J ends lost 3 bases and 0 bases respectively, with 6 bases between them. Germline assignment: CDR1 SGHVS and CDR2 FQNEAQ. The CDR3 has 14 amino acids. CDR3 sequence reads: CASSFPGAKNIQYF. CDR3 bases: TGTGCCAGCAGCTTTCCAGGAGCCAAAAACATTCAGTACTTC.

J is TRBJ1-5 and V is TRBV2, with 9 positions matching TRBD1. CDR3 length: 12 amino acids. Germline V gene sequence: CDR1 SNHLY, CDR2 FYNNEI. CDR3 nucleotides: TGTGCTTGGACAGGGGACAATCAGCCCCAGCATTTT. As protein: CAWTGDNQPQHF.

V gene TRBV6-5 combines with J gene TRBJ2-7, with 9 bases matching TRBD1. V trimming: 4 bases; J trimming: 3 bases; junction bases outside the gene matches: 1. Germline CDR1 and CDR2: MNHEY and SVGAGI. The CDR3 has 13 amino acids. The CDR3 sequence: CASSSGQGYEQYF. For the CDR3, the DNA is TGTGCCAGCAGTTCGGGACAGGGCTACGAGCAGTACTTC.

In DNA form, the CDR3 reads TGTGCCACCAGCACCGAGCTAGATAGCGTAGTGAGCTCCTACGAGCAGTACTTC. Protein sequence: CATSTELDSVVSSYEQYF. This sequence joins TRBV15 and TRBJ2-7; D possibly corresponds to TRBD2 (5 bases). Germline loops: CDR1 LNHNV, CDR2 YYDKDF (reference sequence). V dropped 4 bases and J dropped 0 bases, with 22 bases sitting between them. The CDR3 has 18 amino acids.

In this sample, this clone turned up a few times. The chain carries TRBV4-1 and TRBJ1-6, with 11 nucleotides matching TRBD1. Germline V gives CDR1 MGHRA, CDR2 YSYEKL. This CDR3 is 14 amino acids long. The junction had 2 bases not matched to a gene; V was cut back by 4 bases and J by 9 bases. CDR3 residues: CASSPGTGGSPLHF. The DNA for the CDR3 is TGCGCCAGCAGCCCCGGGACAGGGGGTTCACCCCTCCACTTT.

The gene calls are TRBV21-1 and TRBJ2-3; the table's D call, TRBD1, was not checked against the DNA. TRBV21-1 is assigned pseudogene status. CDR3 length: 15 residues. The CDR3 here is CASTRQDYGTDTQYF. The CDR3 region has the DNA TGTGCCAGCACCAGACAGGATTACGGCACAGATACGCAGTATTTT.

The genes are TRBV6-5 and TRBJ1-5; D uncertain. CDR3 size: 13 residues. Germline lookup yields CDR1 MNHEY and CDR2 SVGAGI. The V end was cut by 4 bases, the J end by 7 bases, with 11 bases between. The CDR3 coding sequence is TGTGCCAGCAGTTCCAACCTGAGGCAGCCCCAGCATTTT. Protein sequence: CASSSNLRQPQHF.

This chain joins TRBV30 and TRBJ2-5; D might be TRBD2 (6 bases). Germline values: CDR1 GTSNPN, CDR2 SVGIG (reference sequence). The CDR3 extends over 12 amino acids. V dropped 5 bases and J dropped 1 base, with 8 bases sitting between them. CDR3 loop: CAWGTSQETQYF. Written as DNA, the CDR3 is TGTGCCTGGGGGACTTCCCAAGAGACCCAGTACTTC.

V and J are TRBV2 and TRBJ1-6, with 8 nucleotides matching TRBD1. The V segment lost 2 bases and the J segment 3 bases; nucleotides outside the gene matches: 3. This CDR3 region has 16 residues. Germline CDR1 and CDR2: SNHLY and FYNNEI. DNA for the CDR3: TGTGCCAGCAGTGAACATGGACAGGGCTATAATTCACCCCTCCACTTT. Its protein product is CASSEHGQGYNSPLHF.

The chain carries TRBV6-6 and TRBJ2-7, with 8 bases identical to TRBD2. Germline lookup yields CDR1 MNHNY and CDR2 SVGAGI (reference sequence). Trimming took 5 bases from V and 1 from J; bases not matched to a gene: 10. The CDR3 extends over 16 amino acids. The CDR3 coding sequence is TGTGCCAGCAGTCCCCTCGGCGGGGGGACATCCTACGAGCAGTACTTC. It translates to CASSPLGGGTSYEQYF.

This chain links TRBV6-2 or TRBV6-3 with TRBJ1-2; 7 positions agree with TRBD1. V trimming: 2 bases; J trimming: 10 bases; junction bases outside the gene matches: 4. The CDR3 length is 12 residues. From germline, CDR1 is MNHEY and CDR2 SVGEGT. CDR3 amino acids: CASSYPTGDYTF. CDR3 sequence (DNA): TGTGCCAGCAGTTACCCCACAGGGGACTACACCTTC.

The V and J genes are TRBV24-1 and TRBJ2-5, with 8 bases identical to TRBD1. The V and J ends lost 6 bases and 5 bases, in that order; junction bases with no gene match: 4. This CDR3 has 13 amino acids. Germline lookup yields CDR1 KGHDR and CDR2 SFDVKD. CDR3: CATSSGGVETQYF. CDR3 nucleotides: TGTGCCACCAGTTCAGGGGGCGTCGAGACCCAGTACTTC.

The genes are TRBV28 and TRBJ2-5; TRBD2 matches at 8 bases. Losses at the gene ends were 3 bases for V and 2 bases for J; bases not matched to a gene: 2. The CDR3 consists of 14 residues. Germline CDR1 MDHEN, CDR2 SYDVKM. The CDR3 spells CASSFLAGQETQYF. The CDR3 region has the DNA TGTGCCAGCAGTTTCTTAGCGGGGCAAGAGACCCAGTACTTC. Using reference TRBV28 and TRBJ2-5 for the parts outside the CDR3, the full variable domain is DVKVTQSSRYLVKRTGEKVFLECVQDMDHENMFWYRQDPGLGLRLIYFSYDVKMKEKGDIPEGYSVSREKKERFSLILESASTNQTSMYLCASSFLAGQETQYFGPGTRLLVL.

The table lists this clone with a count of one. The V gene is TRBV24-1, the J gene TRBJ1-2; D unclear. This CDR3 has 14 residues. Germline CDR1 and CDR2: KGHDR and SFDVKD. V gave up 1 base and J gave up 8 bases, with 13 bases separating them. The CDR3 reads CATSDFNRRGGYTF. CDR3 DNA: TGTGCCACCAGTGATTTTAATCGGCGCGGGGGCTACACCTTC.

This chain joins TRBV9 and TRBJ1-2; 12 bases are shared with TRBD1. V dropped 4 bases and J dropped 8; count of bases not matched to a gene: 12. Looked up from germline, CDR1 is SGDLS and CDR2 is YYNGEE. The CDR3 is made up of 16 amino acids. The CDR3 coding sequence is TGTGCCAGCAGCCCTCGGGGACAGGGGGCGCGAAACGGCTACACCTTC. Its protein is CASSPRGQGARNGYTF.

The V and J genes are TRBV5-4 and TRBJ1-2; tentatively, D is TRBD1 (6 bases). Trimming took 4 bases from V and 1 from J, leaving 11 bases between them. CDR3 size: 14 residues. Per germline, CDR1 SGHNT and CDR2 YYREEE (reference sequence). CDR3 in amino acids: CASSLTRGNYGYTF. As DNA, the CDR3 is TGTGCCAGCAGCCTGACCAGGGGTAACTATGGCTACACCTTC.

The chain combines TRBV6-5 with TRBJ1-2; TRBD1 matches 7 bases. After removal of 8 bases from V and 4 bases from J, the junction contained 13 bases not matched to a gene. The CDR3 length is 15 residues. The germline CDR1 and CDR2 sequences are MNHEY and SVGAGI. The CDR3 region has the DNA TGTGCCAGCGAGGGGGCAGCAGCCTACTCCTATGGCTACACCTTC. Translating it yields CASEGAAAYSYGYTF.

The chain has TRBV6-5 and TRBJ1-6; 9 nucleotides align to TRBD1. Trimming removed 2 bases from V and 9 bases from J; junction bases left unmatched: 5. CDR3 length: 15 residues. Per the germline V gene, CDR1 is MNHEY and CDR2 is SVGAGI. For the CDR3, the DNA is TGTGCCAGCAGTTACGGGGGACAGGGTGGTTCACCCCTCCACTTT. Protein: CASSYGGQGGSPLHF.

The CDR3 here is CASSPLDRRSSNQPQHF. CDR3 sequence (DNA): TGCGCCAGCAGCCCACTCGACAGGCGGTCGAGCAATCAGCCCCAGCATTTT. The chain recombines TRBV4-1 with TRBJ1-5; the D gene is possibly TRBD1 (6 bases). Germline V gene data show CDR1 as MGHRA and CDR2 as YSYEKL. Trimming left V 4 bases short and J 1 base short, with 17 bases between. This CDR3 has 17 residues.

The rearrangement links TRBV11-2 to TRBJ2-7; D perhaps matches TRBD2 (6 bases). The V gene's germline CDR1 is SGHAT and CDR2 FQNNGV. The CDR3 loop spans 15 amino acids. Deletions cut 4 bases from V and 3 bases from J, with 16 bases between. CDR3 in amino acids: CASSSLVGRRYEQYF. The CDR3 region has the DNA TGTGCCAGCAGCTCATTGGTAGGGAGGCGCTACGAGCAGTACTTC.

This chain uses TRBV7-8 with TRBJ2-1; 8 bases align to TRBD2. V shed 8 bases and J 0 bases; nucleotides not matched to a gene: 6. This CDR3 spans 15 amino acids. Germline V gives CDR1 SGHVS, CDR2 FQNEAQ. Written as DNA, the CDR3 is TGTGCCAGCCGAAAGGCGGGAGGCTCCTACAATGAGCAGTTCTTC. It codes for CASRKAGGSYNEQFF. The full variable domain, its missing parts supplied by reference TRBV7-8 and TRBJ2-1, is GAGVSQSPRYKVAKRGQDVALRCDPISGHVSLFWYQQALGQGPEFLTYFQNEAQLDKSGLPSDRFFAERPEGSVSTLKIQRTQQEDSAVYLCASRKAGGSYNEQFFGPGTRLTVL.

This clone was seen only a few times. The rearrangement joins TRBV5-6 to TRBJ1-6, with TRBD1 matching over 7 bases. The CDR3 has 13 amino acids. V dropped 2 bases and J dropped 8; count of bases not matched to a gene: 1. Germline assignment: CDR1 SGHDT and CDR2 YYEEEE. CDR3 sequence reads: CASSFQGDSPLHF. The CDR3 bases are TGTGCCAGCAGCTTCCAGGGGGATTCACCCCTCCACTTT.

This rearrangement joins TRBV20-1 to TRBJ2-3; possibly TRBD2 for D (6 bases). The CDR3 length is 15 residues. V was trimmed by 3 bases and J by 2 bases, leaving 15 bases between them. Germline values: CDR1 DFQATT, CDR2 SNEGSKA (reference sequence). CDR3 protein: CSASYPGRNTDTQYF. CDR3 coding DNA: TGCAGTGCTAGTTACCCAGGGAGGAACACAGATACGCAGTATTTT.

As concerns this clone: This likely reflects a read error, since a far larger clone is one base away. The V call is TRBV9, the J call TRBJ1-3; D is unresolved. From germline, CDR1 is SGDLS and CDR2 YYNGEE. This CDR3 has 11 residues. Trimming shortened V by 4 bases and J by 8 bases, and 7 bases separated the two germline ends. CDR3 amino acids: CASSSGDTIYF. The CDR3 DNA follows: TGTGCCAGCAGCTCCGGGGACACCATATATTTT.